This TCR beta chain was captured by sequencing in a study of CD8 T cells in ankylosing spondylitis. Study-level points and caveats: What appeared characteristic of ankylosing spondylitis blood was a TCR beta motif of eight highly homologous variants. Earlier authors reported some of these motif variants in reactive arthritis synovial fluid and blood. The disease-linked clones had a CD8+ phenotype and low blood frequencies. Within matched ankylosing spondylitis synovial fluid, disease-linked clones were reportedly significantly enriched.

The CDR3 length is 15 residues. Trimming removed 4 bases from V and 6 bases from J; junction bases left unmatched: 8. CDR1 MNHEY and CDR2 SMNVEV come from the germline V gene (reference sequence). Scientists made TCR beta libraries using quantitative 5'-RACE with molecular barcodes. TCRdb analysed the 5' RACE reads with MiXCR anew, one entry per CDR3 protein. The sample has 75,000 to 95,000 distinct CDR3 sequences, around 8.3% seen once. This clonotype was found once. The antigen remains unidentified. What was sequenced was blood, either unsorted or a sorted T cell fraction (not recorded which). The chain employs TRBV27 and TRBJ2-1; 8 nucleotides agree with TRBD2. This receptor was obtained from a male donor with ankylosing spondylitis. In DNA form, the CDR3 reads TGTGCCAGCAGTTACCCCGGGACTAGTTTCAATGAGCAGTTCTTC. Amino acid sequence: CASSYPGTSFNEQFF.